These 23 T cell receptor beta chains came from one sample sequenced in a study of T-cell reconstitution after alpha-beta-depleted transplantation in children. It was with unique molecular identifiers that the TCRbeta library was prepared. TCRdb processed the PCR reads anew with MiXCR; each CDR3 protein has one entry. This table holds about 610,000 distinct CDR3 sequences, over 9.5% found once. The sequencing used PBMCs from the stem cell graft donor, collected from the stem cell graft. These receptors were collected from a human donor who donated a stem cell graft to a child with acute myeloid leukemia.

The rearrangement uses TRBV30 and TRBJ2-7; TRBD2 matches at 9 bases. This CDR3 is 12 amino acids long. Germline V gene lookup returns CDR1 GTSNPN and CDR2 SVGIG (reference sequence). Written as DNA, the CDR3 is TGTGCTGGTAGCGGGAGCTCCTACGAGCAGTACTTC. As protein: CAGSGSSYEQYF.

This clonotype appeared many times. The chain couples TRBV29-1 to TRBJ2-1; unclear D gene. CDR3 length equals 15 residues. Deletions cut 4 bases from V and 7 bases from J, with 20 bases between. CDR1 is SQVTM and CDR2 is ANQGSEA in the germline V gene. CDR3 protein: CSVARFRRFGNEQFF. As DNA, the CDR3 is TGCAGCGTTGCCCGATTTCGCAGATTCGGGAATGAGCAGTTCTTC.

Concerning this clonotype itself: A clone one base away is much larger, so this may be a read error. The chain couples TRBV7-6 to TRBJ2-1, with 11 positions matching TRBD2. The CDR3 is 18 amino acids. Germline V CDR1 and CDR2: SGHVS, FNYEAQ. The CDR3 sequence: CASSLGLAGRRGNNGQFF. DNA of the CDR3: TGTGCCAGCAGCTTAGGACTAGCGGGGAGAAGGGGGAACAATGGGCAGTTCTTC. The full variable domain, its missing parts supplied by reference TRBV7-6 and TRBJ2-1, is GAGVSQSPRYKVTKRGQDVALRCDPISGHVSLYWYRQALGQGPEFLTYFNYEAQQDKSGLPNDRFSAERPEGSISTLTIQRTEQRDSAMYRCASSLGLAGRRGNNGQFFGPGTRLTVL.

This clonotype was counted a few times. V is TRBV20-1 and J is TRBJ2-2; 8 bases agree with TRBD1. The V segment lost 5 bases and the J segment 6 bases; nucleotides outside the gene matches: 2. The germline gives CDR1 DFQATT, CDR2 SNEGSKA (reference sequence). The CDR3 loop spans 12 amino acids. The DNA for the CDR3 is TGCAGTGCTCAACAGGGGGCCGGGGAGCTGTTTTTT. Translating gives CSAQQGAGELFF.

CDR3 sequence reads: CASSSDTSRYEQYF. CDR3 sequence (DNA): TGTGCCAGCAGCTCGGACACGTCACGTTACGAGCAGTACTTC. V and J are TRBV7-9 and TRBJ2-7; tentative D call: TRBD1 (5 bases). Trimming took 4 bases from V and 4 from J, leaving 14 bases between them. CDR1 and CDR2 (germline): SEHNR, FQNEAQ (reference sequence). The CDR3 totals 14 residues.

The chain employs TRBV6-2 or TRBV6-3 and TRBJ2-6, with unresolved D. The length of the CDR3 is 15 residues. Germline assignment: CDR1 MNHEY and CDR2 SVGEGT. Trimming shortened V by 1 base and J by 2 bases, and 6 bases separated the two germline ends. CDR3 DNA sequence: TGTGCCAGCAGTTACTTTGGCCCTGGGGCCAACGTCCTGACTTTC. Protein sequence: CASSYFGPGANVLTF.

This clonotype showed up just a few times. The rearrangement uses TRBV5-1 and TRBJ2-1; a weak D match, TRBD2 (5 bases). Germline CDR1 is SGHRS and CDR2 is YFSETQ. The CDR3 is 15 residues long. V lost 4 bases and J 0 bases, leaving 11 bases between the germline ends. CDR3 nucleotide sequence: TGCGCCAGCAGCCGCCAAGCGGACTCCTACAATGAGCAGTTCTTC. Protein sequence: CASSRQADSYNEQFF.

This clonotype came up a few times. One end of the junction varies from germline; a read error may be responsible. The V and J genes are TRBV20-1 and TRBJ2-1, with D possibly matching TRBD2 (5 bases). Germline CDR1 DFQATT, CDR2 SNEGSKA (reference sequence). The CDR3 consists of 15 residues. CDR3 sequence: CCARDMRASYNEQFF. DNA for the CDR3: TGCTGTGCTAGAGATATGCGGGCCTCCTACAATGAGCAGTTCTTC.

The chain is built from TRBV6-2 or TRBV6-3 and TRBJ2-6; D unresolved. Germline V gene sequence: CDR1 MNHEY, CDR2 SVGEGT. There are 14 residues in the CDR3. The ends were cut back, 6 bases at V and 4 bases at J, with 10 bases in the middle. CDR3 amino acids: CASRSTRGANVLTF. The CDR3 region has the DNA TGTGCCAGCAGATCAACAAGGGGGGCCAACGTCCTGACTTTC.

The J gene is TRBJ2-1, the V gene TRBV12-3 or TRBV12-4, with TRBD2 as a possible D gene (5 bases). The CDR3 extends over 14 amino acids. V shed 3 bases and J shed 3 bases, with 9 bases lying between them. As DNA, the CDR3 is TGTGCCAGCAGTTTCGGGGATCGCTACAATGAGCAGTTCTTC. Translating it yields CASSFGDRYNEQFF.

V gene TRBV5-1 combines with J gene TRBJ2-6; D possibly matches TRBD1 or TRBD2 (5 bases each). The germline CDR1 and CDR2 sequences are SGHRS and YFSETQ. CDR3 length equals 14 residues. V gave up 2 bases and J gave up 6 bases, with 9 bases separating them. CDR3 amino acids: CASSLSGAANVLTF. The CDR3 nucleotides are TGCGCCAGCAGCTTATCCGGGGCGGCCAACGTCCTGACTTTC.

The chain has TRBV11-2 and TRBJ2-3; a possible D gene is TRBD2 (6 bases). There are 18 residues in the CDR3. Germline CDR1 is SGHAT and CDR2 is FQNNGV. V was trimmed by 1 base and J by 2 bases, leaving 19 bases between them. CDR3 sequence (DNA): TGTGCCAGCAGCTTAGTATTCGGCGGGACCCCACCCACAGATACGCAGTATTTT. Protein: CASSLVFGGTPPTDTQYF. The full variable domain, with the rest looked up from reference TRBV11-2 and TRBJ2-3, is EAGVAQSPRYKIIEKRQSVAFWCNPISGHATLYWYQQILGQGPKLLIQFQNNGVVDDSQLPKDRFSAERLKGVDSTLKIQPAKLEDSAVYLCASSLVFGGTPPTDTQYFGPGTRLTVL.

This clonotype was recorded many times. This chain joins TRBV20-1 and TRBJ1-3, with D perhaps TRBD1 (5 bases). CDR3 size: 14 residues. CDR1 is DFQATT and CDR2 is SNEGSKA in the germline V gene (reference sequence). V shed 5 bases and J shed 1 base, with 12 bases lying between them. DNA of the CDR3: TGCAGTGCTCTAAATGGGGGATCTGGAAACACCATATATTTT. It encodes CSALNGGSGNTIYF.

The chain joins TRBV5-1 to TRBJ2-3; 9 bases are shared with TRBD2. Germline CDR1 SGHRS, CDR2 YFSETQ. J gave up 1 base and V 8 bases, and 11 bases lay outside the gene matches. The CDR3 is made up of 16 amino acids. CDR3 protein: CASVAGAFGGTDTQYF. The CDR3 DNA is TGCGCCAGTGTAGCGGGAGCCTTCGGTGGCACAGATACGCAGTATTTT.

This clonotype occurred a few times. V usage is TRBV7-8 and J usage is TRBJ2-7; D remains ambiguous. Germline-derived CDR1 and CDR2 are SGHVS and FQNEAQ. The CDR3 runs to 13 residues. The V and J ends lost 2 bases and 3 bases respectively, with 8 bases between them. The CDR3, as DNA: TGTGCCAGCAGCTTATATGGCAGCTACGAGCAGTACTTC. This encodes CASSLYGSYEQYF.

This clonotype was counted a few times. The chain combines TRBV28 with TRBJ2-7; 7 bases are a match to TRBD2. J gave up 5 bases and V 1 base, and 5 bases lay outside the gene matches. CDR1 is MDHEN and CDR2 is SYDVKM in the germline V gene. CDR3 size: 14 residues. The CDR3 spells CASSLSAGVNEQYF. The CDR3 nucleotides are TGTGCCAGCAGTTTATCTGCGGGAGTTAACGAGCAGTACTTC.

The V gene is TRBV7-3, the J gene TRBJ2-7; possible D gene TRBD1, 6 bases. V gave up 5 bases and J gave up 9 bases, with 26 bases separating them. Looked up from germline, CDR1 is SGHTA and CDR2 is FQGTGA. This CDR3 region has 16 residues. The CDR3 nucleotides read TGTGCCAGCAGCCCCCCAAGTGGGGGCCCCCTCATCGGGCAGTACTTC. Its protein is CASSPPSGGPLIGQYF.

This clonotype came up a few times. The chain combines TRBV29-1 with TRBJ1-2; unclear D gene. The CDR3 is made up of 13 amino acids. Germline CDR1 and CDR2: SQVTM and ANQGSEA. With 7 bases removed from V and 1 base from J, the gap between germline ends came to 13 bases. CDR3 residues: CSAIRASNYGYTF. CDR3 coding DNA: TGCAGCGCCATAAGGGCCAGTAACTATGGCTACACCTTC.

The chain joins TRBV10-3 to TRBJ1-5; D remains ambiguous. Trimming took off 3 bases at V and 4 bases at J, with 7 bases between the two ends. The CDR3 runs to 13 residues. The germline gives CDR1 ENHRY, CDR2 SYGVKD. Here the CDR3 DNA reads TGTGCCATCAGTGAAGAAAGGAATCAGCCCCAGCATTTT. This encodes CAISEERNQPQHF.

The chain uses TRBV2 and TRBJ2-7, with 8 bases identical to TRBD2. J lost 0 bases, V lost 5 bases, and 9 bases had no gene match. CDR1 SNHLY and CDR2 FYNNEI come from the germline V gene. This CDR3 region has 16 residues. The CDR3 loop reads CASSYSTSGPSYEQYF. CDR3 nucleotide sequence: TGTGCCAGCAGTTATTCTACTAGCGGCCCCTCCTACGAGCAGTACTTC.

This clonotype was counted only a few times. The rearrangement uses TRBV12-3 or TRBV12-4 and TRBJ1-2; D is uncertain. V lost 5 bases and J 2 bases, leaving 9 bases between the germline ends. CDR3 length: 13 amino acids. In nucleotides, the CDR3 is TGTGCCAGCAGTCGGGGAGGGAACTATGGCTACACCTTC. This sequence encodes CASSRGGNYGYTF.

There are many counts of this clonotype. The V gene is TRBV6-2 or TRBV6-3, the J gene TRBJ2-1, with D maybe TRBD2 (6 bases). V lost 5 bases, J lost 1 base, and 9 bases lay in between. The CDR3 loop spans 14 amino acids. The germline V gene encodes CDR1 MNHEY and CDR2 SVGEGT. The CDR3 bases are TGTGCCAGCAGTCGTAGCGGTTCCTACAATGAGCAGTTCTTC. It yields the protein CASSRSGSYNEQFF.

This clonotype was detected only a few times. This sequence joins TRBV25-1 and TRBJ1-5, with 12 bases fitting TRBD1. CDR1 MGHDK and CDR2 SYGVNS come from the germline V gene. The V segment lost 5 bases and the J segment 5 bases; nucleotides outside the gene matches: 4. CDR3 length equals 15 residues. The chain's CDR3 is CASSTGQGAYQPQHF. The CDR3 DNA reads TGTGCCAGCAGTACGGGACAGGGGGCCTATCAGCCCCAGCATTTT.